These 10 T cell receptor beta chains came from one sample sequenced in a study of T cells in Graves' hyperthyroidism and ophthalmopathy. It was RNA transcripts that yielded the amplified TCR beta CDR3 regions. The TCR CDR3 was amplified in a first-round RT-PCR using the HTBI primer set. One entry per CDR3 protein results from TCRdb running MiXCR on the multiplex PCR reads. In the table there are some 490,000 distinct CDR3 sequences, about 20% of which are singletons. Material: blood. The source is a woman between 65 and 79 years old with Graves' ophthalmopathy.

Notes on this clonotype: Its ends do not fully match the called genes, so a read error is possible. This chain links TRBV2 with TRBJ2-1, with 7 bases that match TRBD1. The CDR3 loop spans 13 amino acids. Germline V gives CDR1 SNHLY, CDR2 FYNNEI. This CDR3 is CASSRDRVNGQFF. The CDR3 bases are TGTGCCAGCAGTCGAGACAGGGTGAATGGGCAGTTCTTC.

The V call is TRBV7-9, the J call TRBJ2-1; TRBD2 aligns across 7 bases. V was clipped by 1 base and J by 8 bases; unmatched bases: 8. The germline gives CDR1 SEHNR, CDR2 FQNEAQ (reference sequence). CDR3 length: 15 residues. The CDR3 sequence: CASSLGGLVTDEQFF. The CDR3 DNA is TGTGCCAGCAGCTTAGGTGGACTAGTGACTGATGAGCAGTTCTTC.

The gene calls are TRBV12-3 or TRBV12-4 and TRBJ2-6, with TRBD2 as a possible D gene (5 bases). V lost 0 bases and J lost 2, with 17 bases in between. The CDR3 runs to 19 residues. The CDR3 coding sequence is TGTGCCAGCAGTTTAGCGTGGGCGGGTCTGGAAACTGGGGCCAACGTCCTGACTTTC. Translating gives CASSLAWAGLETGANVLTF.

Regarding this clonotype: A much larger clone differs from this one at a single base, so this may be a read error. This chain's CDR3 is CASSFNGKPTDTQYF. The CDR3 DNA follows: TGCGCCAGCAGCTTTAACGGGAAGCCCACAGATACGCAGTATTTT. The chain has TRBV5-1 and TRBJ2-3, with a possible D match to TRBD2 (5 bases). This CDR3 has 15 amino acids. Germline-derived CDR1 and CDR2 are SGHRS and YFSETQ. V was shortened by 2 bases and J by 2 bases, with 12 bases between the two germline ends.

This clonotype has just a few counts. As DNA, the CDR3 is TGTGCCAGCAGTTCCCTAGATGGCTACACCTTC. It encodes CASSSLDGYTF. This chain uses TRBV12-3 or TRBV12-4 with TRBJ1-2; D gene uncertain. Trimming cost V 4 bases and J 6 bases, with 6 bases left between them. This CDR3 has 11 residues.

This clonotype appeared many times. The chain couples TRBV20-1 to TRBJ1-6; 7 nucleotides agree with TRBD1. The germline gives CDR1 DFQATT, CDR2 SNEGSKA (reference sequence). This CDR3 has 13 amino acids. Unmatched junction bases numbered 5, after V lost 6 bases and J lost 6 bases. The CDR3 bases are TGCAGTGCCAATCAGGGGGTTAATTCACCCCTCCACTTT. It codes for CSANQGVNSPLHF.

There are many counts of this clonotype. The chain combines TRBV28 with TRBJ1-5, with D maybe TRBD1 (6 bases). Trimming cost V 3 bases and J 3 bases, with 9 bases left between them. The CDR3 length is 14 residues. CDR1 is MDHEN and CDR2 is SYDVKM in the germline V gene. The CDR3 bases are TGTGCCAGCAGTTTCACAGGGTTCAATCAGCCCCAGCATTTT. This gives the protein CASSFTGFNQPQHF.

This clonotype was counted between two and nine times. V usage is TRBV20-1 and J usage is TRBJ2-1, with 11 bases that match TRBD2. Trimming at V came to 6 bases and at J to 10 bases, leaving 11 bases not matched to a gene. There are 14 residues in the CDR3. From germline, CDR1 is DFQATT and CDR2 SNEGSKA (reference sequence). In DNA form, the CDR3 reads TGCAGTGCCGATAGCGGGAGGGGGATCGGGGAGCAGTTCTTC. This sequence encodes CSADSGRGIGEQFF.

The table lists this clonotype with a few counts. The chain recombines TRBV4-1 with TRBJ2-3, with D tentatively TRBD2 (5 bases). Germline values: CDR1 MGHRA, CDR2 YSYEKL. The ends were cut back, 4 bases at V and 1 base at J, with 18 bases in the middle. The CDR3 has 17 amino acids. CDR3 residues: CASSLHESGAGTDTQYF. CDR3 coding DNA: TGCGCCAGCAGCCTACATGAGAGCGGTGCGGGCACAGATACGCAGTATTTT.

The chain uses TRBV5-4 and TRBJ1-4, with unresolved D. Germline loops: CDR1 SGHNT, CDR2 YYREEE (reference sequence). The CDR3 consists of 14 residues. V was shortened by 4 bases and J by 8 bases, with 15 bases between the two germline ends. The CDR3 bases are TGTGCCAGCAGCCAAAAAACAGATGCGGAAAAACTGTTTTTT. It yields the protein CASSQKTDAEKLFF.